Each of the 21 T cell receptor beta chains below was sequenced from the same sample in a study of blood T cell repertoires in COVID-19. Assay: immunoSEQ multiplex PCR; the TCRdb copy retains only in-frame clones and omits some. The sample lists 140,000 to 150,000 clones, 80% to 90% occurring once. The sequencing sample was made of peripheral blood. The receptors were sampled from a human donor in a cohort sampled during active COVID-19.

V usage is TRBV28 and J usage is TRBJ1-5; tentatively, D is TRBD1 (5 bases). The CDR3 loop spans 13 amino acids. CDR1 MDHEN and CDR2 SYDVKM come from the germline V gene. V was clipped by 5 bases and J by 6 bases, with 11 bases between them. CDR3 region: CASSGGDSQPQHF. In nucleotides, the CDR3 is TGTGCCAGCAGTGGGGGGGATAGTCAGCCCCAGCATTTT.

The CDR3 DNA follows: TGCGCCAGCAGCCGTCTGGGGACAGGGGTCACAGATACGCAGTATTTT. Protein sequence: CASSRLGTGVTDTQYF. The chain joins TRBV5-1 to TRBJ2-3; the match to TRBD1 covers 10 bases. The CDR3 contains 16 residues. After removal of 4 bases from V and 2 bases from J, the junction contained 7 bases not matched to a gene. Germline V gene sequence: CDR1 SGHRS, CDR2 YFSETQ.

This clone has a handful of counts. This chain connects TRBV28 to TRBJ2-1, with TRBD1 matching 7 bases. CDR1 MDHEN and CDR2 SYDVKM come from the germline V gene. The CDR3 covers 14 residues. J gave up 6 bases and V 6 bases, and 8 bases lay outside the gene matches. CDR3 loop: CASSSPGTVNEQFF. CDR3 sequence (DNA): TGTGCCAGCAGCTCACCTGGGACAGTCAATGAGCAGTTCTTC. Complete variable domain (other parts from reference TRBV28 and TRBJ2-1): DVKVTQSSRYLVKRTGEKVFLECVQDMDHENMFWYRQDPGLGLRLIYFSYDVKMKEKGDIPEGYSVSREKKERFSLILESASTNQTSMYLCASSSPGTVNEQFFGPGTRLTVL.

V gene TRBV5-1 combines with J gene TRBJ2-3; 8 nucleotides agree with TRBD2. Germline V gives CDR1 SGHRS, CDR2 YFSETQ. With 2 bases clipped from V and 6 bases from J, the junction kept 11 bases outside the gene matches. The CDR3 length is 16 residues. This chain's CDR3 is CASSLPLAGLADTQYF. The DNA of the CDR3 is TGCGCCAGCAGCTTACCGTTAGCGGGGCTAGCCGATACGCAGTATTTT.

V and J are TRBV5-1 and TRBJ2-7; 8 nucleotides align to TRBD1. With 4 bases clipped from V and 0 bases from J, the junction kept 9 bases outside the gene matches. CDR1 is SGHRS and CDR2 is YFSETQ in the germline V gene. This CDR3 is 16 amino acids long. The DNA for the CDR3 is TGCGCCAGCAGCCCGGCCGGGACAGGTAACTCCTACGAGCAGTACTTC. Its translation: CASSPAGTGNSYEQYF.

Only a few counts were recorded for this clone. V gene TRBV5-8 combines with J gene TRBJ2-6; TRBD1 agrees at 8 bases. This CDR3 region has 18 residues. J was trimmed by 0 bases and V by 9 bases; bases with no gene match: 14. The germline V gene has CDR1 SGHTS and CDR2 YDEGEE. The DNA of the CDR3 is TGTGCCACAGACCCCAGGACAGGGTCTTTCTCTGGGGCCAACGTCCTGACTTTC. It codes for CATDPRTGSFSGANVLTF.

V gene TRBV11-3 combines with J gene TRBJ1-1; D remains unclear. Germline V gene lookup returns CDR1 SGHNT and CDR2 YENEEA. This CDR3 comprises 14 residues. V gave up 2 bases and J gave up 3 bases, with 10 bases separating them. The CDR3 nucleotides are TGTGCCAGCAGCTTAACGGGAAAGGACACTGAAGCTTTCTTT. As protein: CASSLTGKDTEAFF.

The chain's CDR3 is CASSPRDRGNYGYTF. The CDR3 DNA reads as TGTGCCAGCAGCCCCCGGGACAGGGGCAACTATGGCTACACCTTC. The chain couples TRBV7-2 to TRBJ1-2, with 10 bases aligning to TRBD1. The CDR3 extends over 15 amino acids. CDR1 is SGHTA, CDR2 FQGNSA, per germline. Trimming took 5 bases from V and 2 from J; bases not matched to a gene: 5.

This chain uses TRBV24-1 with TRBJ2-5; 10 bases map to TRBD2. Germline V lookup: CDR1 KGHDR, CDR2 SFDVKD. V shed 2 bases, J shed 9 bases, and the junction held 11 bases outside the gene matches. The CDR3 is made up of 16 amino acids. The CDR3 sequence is CATSDSWTSGAGAQYF. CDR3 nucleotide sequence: TGTGCCACCAGTGATTCCTGGACTAGCGGAGCCGGGGCCCAGTACTTC.

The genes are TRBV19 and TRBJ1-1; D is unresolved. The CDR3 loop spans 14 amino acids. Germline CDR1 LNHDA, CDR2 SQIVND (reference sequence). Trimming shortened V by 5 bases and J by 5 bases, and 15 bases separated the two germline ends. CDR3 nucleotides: TGTGCCAGTAGTGAGGACGGGCGGGGTACTGAAGCTTTCTTT. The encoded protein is CASSEDGRGTEAFF.

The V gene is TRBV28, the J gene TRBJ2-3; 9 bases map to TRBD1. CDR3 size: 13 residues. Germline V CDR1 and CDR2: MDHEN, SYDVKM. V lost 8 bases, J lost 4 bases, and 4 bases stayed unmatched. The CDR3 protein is CASGTGIPDTQYF. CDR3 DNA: TGTGCCAGCGGGACAGGGATCCCAGATACGCAGTATTTT. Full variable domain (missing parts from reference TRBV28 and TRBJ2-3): DVKVTQSSRYLVKRTGEKVFLECVQDMDHENMFWYRQDPGLGLRLIYFSYDVKMKEKGDIPEGYSVSREKKERFSLILESASTNQTSMYLCASGTGIPDTQYFGPGTRLTVL.

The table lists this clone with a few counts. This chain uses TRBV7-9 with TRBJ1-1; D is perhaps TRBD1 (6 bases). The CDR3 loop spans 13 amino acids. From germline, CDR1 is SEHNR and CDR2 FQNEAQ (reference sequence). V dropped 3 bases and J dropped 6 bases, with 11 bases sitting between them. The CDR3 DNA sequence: TGTGCCAGCAGCTTGGCCGGGACACCTGAAGCTTTCTTT. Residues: CASSLAGTPEAFF.

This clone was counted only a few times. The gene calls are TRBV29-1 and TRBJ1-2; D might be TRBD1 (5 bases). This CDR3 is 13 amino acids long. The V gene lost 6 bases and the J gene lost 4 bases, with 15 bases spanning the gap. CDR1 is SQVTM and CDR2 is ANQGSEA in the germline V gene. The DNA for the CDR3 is TGCAGCGTCAGCGACAGCGGGGGCTATGGCTACACCTTC. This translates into CSVSDSGGYGYTF.

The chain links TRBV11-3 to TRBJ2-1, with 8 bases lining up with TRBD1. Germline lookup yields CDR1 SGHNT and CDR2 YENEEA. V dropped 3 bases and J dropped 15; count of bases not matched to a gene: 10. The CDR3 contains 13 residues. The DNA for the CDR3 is TGTGCCAGCAGCTTGGGACAGGCGCTGGGGGGGTTCTTC. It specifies CASSLGQALGGFF.

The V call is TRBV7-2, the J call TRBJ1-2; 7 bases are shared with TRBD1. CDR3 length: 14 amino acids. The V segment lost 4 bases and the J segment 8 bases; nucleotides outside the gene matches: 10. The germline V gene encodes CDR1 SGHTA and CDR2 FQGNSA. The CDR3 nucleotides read TGTGCCAGCAGCTCCCAAGACAGGGCCGGAGGCTACACCTTC. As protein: CASSSQDRAGGYTF.

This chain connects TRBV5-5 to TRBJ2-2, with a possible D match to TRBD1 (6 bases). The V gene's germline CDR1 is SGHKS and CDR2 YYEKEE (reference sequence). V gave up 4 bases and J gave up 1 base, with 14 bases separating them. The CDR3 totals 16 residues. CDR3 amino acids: CASSPGTLRNTGELFF. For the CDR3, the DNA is TGTGCCAGCAGCCCCGGGACACTACGGAACACCGGGGAGCTGTTTTTT.

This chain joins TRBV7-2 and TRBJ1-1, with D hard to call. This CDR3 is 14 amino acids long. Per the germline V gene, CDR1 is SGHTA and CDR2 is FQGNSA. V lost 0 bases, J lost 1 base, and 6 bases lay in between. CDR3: CASSLAGANTEAFF. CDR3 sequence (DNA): TGTGCCAGCAGCTTAGCGGGCGCGAACACTGAAGCTTTCTTT.

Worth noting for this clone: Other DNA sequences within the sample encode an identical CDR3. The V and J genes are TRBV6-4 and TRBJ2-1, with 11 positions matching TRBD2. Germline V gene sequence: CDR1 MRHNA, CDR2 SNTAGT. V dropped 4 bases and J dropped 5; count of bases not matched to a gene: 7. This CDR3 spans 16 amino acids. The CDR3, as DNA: TGTGCCAGCAGTGCCGGGACTAGCGGTGGGCACAATGAGCAGTTCTTC. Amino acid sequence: CASSAGTSGGHNEQFF.

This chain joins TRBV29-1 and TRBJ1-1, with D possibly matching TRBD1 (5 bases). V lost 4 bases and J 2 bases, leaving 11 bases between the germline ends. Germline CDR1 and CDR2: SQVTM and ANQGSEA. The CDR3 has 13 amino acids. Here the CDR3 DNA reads TGCAGCGTTGGTGGGGGGACCAACACTGAAGCTTTCTTT. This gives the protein CSVGGGTNTEAFF.

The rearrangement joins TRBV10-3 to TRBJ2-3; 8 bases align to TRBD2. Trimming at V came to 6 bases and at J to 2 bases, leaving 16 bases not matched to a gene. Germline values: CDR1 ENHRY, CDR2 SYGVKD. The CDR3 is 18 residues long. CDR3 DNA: TGTGCCATCAGGGGGTCGGGAGCGGGGGACCTGAACACAGATACGCAGTATTTT. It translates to CAIRGSGAGDLNTDTQYF.

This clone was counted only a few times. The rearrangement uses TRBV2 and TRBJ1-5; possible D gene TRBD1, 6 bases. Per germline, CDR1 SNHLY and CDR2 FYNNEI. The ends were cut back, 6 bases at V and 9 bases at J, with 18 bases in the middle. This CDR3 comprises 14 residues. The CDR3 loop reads CASSDSRGIRPQHF. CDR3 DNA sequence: TGTGCCAGCAGCGACAGCAGGGGAATCAGGCCCCAGCATTTT.